Sequencing of this T cell receptor (beta chain) was carried out in a study of cytomegalovirus exposure and HLA in healthy donors. Study background: About 85 million unique TCRs from HLA-typed donors were held in an early release of data.

13 Jbeta primers and 60 Vbeta primers were used for the PCR. The table came from immunoSEQ multiplex PCR; TCRdb's copy has only in-frame clones and leaves some out. In all, the sample yields 80,000 to 100,000 clones. This CDR3 comprises 13 residues. Germline-derived CDR1 and CDR2 are SGHTA and FQGTGA. The V end lost 2 bases, the J end lost 7 bases, and 11 bases lay between the germline ends. To note about this clone: The antigen is unknown.

Donors were ostensibly healthy at sampling, although undocumented immune exposures were probable. General study results and limits: The majority of CMV-associated TCR beta chains were reported as apparently HLA-restricted in a later analysis. It was reported in a later analysis that an Asian-associated ancestry cluster showed fewer N-insertions than the 666-donor mean.

The chain couples TRBV7-3 to TRBJ1-2; no reliable D call. The sample consisted of PBMCs. The clonotype comes from a man in his forties or fifties in good health and CMV-seronegative. In DNA, the CDR3 is TGTGCCAGCAGCTTACGGGGTGGAAGTGGCTACACCTTC. Amino acids: CASSLRGGSGYTF.